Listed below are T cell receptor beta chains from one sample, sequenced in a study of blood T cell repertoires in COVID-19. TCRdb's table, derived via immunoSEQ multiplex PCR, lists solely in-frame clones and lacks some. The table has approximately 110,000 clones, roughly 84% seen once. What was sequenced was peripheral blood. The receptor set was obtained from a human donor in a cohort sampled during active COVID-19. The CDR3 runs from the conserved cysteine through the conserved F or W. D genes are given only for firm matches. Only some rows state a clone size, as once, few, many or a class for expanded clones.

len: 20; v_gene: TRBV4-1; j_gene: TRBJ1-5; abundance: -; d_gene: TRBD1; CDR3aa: CASSQSYGTGGFNSNQPQHF; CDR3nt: TGCGCCAGCAGCCAATCCTACGGGACAGGGGGCTTTAATAGCAATCAGCCCCAGCATTTT
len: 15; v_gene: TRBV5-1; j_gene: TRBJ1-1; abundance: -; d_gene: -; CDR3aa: CASSRAPEGATEAFF; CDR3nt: TGCGCCAGCAGCCGAGCCCCTGAAGGGGCGACTGAAGCTTTCTTT
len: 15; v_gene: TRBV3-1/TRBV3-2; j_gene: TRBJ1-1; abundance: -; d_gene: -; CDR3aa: CASSQRGLENTEAFF; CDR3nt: TGTGCCAGCAGCCAAAGGGGACTGGAGAACACTGAAGCTTTCTTT
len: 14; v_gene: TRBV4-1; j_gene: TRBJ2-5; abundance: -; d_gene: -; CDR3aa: CASSQETASETQYF; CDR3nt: TGCGCCAGCAGCCAAGAAACAGCATCAGAGACCCAGTACTTC
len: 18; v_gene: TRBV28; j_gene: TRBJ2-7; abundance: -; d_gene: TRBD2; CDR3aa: CASSRGTSVSPLSYEQYF; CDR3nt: TGTGCCAGCAGTCGCGGGACTAGCGTTTCCCCGTTGTCCTACGAGCAGTACTTC
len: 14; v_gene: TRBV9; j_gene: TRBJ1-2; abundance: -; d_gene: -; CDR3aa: CASSVSSAAYGYTF; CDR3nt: TGTGCCAGCAGCGTATCTTCAGCGGCGTATGGCTACACCTTC
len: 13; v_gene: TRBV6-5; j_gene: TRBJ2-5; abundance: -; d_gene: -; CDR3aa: CASRRTVQETQYF; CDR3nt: TGTGCCAGCAGAAGGACAGTCCAAGAGACCCAGTACTTC
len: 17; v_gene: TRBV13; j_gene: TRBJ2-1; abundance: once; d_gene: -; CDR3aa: CASSLKYQPSSYNEQFF; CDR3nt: TGTGCCAGCAGCTTAAAATATCAACCGAGTTCCTACAATGAGCAGTTCTTC
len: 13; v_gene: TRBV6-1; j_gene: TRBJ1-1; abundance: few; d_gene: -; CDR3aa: CASSEIMNTEAFF; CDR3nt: TGTGCCAGCAGTGAAATCATGAACACTGAAGCTTTCTTT
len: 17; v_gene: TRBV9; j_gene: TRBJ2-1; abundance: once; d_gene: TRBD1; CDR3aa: CASSVGVGTVTYNEQFF; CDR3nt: TGTGCCAGCAGCGTAGGAGTGGGGACAGTAACCTACAATGAGCAGTTCTTC
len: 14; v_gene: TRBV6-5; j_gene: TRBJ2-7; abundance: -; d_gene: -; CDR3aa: CASSYSRSFYEQYF; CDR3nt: TGTGCCAGCAGTTACTCTAGAAGCTTTTACGAGCAGTACTTC
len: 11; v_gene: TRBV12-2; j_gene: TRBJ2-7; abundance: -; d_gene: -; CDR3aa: CASRPGREQYF; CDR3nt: TGTGCAAGTCGCCCGGGGAGGGAGCAGTACTTC
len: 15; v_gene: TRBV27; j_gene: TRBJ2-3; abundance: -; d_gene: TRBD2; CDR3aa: CASRSSGRPADTQYF; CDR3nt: TGTGCCAGCAGATCAAGCGGGAGGCCCGCAGATACGCAGTATTTT
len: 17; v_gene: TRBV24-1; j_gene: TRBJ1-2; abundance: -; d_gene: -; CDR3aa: CATSDRRTGTSRYGYTF; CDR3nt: TGTGCCACCAGTGACAGACGAACGGGGACTTCTCGGTATGGCTACACCTTC
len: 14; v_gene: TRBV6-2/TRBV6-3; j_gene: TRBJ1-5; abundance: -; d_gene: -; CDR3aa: CASRPQVPNQPQHF; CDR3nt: TGTGCCAGCAGGCCTCAGGTCCCCAATCAGCCCCAGCATTTT
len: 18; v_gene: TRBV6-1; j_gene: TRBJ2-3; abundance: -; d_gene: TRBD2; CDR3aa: CASSEILLAGGLADTQYF; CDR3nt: TGTGCCAGCAGTGAAATCCTTTTAGCGGGGGGCCTGGCAGATACGCAGTATTTT
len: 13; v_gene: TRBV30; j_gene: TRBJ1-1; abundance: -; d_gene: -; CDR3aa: CAWSRETYLEAFF; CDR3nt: TGTGCCTGGAGTAGGGAGACCTACCTTGAAGCTTTCTTT
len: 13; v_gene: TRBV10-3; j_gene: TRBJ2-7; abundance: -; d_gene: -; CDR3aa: CAVSHMPSYEQYF; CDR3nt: TGTGCCGTCTCACATATGCCATCCTACGAGCAGTACTTC
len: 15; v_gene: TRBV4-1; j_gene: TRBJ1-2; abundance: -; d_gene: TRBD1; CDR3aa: CASSQPGQGLYGYTF; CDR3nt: TGCGCCAGCAGCCAACCGGGACAGGGTCTCTATGGCTACACCTTC
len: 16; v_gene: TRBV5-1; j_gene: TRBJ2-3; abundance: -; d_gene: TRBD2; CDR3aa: CASSSGGTSVTDTQYF; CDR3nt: TGCGCCAGCAGCTCTGGAGGGACTAGCGTCACAGATACGCAGTATTTT
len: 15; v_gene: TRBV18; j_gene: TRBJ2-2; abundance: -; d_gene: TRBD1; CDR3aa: CASSPGQGDTGELFF; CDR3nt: TGTGCCAGCTCACCCGGACAGGGCGACACCGGGGAGCTGTTTTTT
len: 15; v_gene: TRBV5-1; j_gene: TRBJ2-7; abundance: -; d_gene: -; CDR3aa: CASSLYSQGNNEQYF; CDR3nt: TGCGCCAGCAGCTTGTATTCACAGGGCAATAACGAGCAGTACTTC
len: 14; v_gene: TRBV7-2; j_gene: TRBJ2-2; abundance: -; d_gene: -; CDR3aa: CASRSGLQGGELFF; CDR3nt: TGTGCCAGCAGATCGGGACTCCAGGGCGGGGAGCTGTTTTTT
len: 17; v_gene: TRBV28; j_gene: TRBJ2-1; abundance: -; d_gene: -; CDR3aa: CASSSPSDIRSYNEQFF; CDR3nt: TGTGCCAGCAGTTCACCGTCGGACATTCGCTCCTACAATGAGCAGTTCTTC
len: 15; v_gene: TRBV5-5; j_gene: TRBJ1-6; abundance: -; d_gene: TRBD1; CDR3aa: CASTPGQGTAPPLHF; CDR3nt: TGTGCCAGCACCCCTGGACAGGGAACGGCGCCACCCCTCCACTTT
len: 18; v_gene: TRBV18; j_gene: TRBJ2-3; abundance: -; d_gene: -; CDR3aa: CASSPLVFEGLSTDTQYF; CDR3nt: TGTGCCAGCTCACCGCTCGTTTTTGAGGGCCTGAGCACAGATACGCAGTATTTT
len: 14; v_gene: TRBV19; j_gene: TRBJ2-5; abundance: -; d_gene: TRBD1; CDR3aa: CASNPDRGQETQYF; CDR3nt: TGTGCCAGTAACCCGGACAGGGGGCAAGAGACCCAGTACTTC
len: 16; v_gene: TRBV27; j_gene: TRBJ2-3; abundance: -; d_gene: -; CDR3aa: CASRSSLRWGTDTQYF; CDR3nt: TGTGCCAGCAGGTCTAGCTTAAGGTGGGGCACAGATACGCAGTATTTT
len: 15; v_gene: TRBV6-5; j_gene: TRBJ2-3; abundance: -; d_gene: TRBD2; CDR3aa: CASSTSGGGPDTQYF; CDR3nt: TGTGCCAGCAGTACCTCCGGCGGGGGTCCAGATACGCAGTATTTT
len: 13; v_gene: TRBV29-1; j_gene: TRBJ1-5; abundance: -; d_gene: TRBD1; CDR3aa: CSCRTGRDQPQHF; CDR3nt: TGCAGCTGTCGGACAGGGAGGGATCAGCCCCAGCATTTT
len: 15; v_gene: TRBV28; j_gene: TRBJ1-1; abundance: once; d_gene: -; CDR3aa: CASTGRGGVNTEAFF; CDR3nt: TGTGCCAGCACAGGAAGGGGGGGTGTGAACACTGAAGCTTTCTTT
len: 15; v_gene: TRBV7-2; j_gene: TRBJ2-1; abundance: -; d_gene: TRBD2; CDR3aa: CASSLVTGGYNEQFF; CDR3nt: TGTGCCAGCAGCTTAGTCACGGGAGGCTACAATGAGCAGTTCTTC
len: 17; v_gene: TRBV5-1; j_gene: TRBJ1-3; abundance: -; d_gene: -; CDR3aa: CASSLEYAGVAGNTIYF; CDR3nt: TGCGCCAGCAGCTTGGAGTACGCGGGGGTCGCTGGAAACACCATATATTTT
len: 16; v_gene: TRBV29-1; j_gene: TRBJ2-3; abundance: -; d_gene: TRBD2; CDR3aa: CSVEGTSGGGTDTQYF; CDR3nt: TGCAGCGTTGAAGGGACTAGCGGGGGTGGCACAGATACGCAGTATTTT
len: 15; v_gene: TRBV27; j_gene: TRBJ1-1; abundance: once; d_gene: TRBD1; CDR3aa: CASSLSSPRGQEAFF; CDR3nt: TGTGCCAGCAGTTTATCCTCCCCAAGGGGGCAAGAAGCTTTCTTT